Below, 25 T cell receptor beta chains from the same sample are listed, as sequenced in a study of blood T cell repertoires in COVID-19. Repertoires were generated with immunoSEQ multiplex PCR, while TCRdb's copy carries only in-frame clones and drops some. The data show some 97,000 clones, 70% to 90% seen once. The sequencing sample was made of PBMCs or T cells enriched from blood (not recorded which). The receptors stem from a woman aged 45-59 years who had recovered from COVID-19.

The chain is built from TRBV3-1 (or the pseudogene TRBV3-2) and TRBJ2-1; D not resolved. The CDR3 covers 15 residues. Trimming shortened V by 4 bases and J by 0 bases, and 10 bases separated the two germline ends. Germline CDR1 is LGHDT and CDR2 is YNNKEL (reference sequence). CDR3 protein: CASSPQVSSYNEQFF. The CDR3 bases are TGTGCCAGCAGCCCCCAGGTCAGCTCCTACAATGAGCAGTTCTTC.

J is TRBJ1-4 and V is TRBV6-5; 7 bases are a match to TRBD1. This CDR3 region has 16 residues. V was clipped by 2 bases and J by 4 bases; unmatched bases: 7. In germline, CDR1 is MNHEY, CDR2 SVGAGI. CDR3 sequence reads: CASSYRPGQSNEKLFF. CDR3 nucleotides: TGTGCCAGCAGTTACCGTCCGGGACAGAGTAATGAAAAACTGTTTTTT.

This chain uses TRBV19 with TRBJ1-2; possibly TRBD1 for D (6 bases). The CDR3 covers 15 residues. Germline lookup yields CDR1 LNHDA and CDR2 SQIVND (reference sequence). V lost 5 bases and J lost 7, with 20 bases in between. The CDR3 here is CASSESLGGLAGYTF. The DNA for the CDR3 is TGTGCCAGTAGTGAAAGCCTTGGGGGCCTGGCTGGCTACACCTTC.

The rearrangement joins TRBV7-8 to TRBJ2-5, with 10 bases matching TRBD1. Germline-derived CDR1 and CDR2 are SGHVS and FQNEAQ. V trimming: 2 bases; J trimming: 1 base; junction bases outside the gene matches: 4. CDR3 size: 16 residues. CDR3 nucleotide sequence: TGTGCCAGCAGCTTAACGGGACAGGGGATCCAAGAGACCCAGTACTTC. Protein product: CASSLTGQGIQETQYF.

The chain uses TRBV28 and TRBJ2-3, with TRBD1 identical over 9 bases. V was pared by 3 bases and J by 0 bases, with 4 bases of the junction left unmatched. The germline CDR1 and CDR2 sequences are MDHEN and SYDVKM. The CDR3 has 16 amino acids. The CDR3 loop reads CASSFPGQGSTDTQYF. DNA of the CDR3: TGTGCCAGCAGTTTCCCGGGACAGGGTAGCACAGATACGCAGTATTTT.

The V and J genes are TRBV5-1 and TRBJ2-2; 8 positions match TRBD2. There are 15 residues in the CDR3. Germline CDR1 SGHRS, CDR2 YFSETQ. The ends lost 4 bases at V and 0 bases at J; junction bases unmatched: 2. CDR3 sequence (DNA): TGCGCCAGCAGCCGAGCGGGGGCGAACACCGGGGAGCTGTTTTTT. Translation gives CASSRAGANTGELFF. Supplemented by reference TRBV5-1 and TRBJ2-2, the full variable domain reads KAGVTQTPRYLIKTRGQQVTLSCSPISGHRSVSWYQQTPGQGLQFLFEYFSETQRNKGNFPGRFSGRQFSNSRSEMNVSTLELGDSALYLCASSRAGANTGELFFGEGSRLTVL.

J is TRBJ1-1 and V is TRBV30; no reliable D call. V was trimmed by 5 bases and J by 4 bases, leaving 14 bases between them. Germline V gene sequence: CDR1 GTSNPN, CDR2 SVGIG (reference sequence). CDR3 length: 13 amino acids. The CDR3 DNA sequence: TGTGCCTGGTGGCACGGGGTGGTCACTGAAGCTTTCTTT. It yields the protein CAWWHGVVTEAFF.

The chain recombines TRBV6-5 with TRBJ2-3; 8 bases line up with TRBD2. Trimming cost V 6 bases and J 4 bases; bases outside gene matches: 3. The CDR3 covers 13 residues. CDR1 MNHEY and CDR2 SVGAGI come from the germline V gene. The CDR3 spells CASRRGGPDTQYF. The CDR3 region has the DNA TGTGCCAGCAGACGGGGGGGCCCAGATACGCAGTATTTT.

This chain links TRBV2 with TRBJ1-5, with a possible D match to TRBD1 (5 bases). V was cut by 4 bases and J by 5 bases, with 12 bases left in between. This CDR3 is built from 14 residues. Looked up from germline, CDR1 is SNHLY and CDR2 is FYNNEI. The DNA of the CDR3 is TGTGCCAGCAGTGGTCAGGGCCTCGATCAGCCCCAGCATTTT. This encodes CASSGQGLDQPQHF.

V usage is TRBV7-6 and J usage is TRBJ1-2, with 7 bases fitting TRBD1. The J segment lost 6 bases and the V segment lost 4 bases, leaving 11 bases of the junction unmatched. CDR1 and CDR2 from the germline V gene are SGHVS and FNYEAQ. The CDR3 has 15 amino acids. CDR3 loop: CASSSPRQGGNGYTF. The DNA of the CDR3 is TGTGCCAGCAGCTCCCCCCGACAGGGAGGTAATGGCTACACCTTC.

The chain couples TRBV28 to TRBJ2-5, with D possibly being TRBD2 (5 bases). The V end was cut by 7 bases, the J end by 3 bases, with 6 bases between. CDR3 size: 11 residues. Per germline, CDR1 MDHEN and CDR2 SYDVKM. This CDR3 reads CASKREETQYF. The CDR3 nucleotides read TGTGCCAGCAAGAGGGAAGAGACCCAGTACTTC.

This clone was seen a single time. The J gene is TRBJ1-1, the V gene TRBV3-1 (or the pseudogene TRBV3-2); 8 nucleotides align to TRBD1. Germline lookup yields CDR1 LGHDT and CDR2 YNNKEL (reference sequence). Losses at the gene ends were 4 bases for V and 5 bases for J; bases not matched to a gene: 3. CDR3 length equals 13 residues. The CDR3, as DNA: TGTGCCAGCAGCCCCCGGACAGGGACTGAAGCTTTCTTT. As protein: CASSPRTGTEAFF.

This clone was counted once. V is TRBV2 and J is TRBJ1-2; D gene unclear. The CDR3 contains 14 residues. Trimming removed 3 bases at V and 1 base at J, with 9 bases between. Germline lookup yields CDR1 SNHLY and CDR2 FYNNEI. The CDR3, as DNA: TGTGCCAGCAGTGATGTCGGGGTTAACTATGGCTACACCTTC. Its protein is CASSDVGVNYGYTF.

CDR3 bases: TGTGCCAGCAGCCCACAGGGGGCGGGATCTTTCTTT. Its translation: CASSPQGAGSFF. The V gene is TRBV3-1 (or the pseudogene TRBV3-2), the J gene TRBJ1-1; 9 positions match TRBD1. There are 12 residues in the CDR3. V dropped 4 bases and J dropped 12; count of bases not matched to a gene: 6. The germline gives CDR1 LGHDT, CDR2 YNNKEL (reference sequence).

V gene TRBV5-8 combines with J gene TRBJ2-1, with D possibly being TRBD2 (5 bases). Germline V gene sequence: CDR1 SGHTS, CDR2 YDEGEE. Deletions cut 5 bases from V and 0 bases from J, with 12 bases between. This CDR3 contains 15 residues. CDR3 nucleotides: TGTGCCAGCAGTTTCCAAGGGAGCTCCTACAATGAGCAGTTCTTC. Amino acids: CASSFQGSSYNEQFF.

This clone was detected once. The J gene is TRBJ2-5, the V gene TRBV28; 8 nucleotides align to TRBD1. This CDR3 spans 14 amino acids. Germline CDR1 and CDR2: MDHEN and SYDVKM. V dropped 5 bases and J dropped 13; count of bases not matched to a gene: 15. The CDR3 loop reads CASSLGQGYIAGYF. CDR3 nucleotides: TGTGCCAGCAGTCTAGGACAGGGCTATATTGCCGGGTACTTC. Together with reference TRBV28 and TRBJ2-5, the CDR3 gives the full variable domain: DVKVTQSSRYLVKRTGEKVFLECVQDMDHENMFWYRQDPGLGLRLIYFSYDVKMKEKGDIPEGYSVSREKKERFSLILESASTNQTSMYLCASSLGQGYIAGYFGPGTRLLVL.

The rearrangement joins TRBV19 to TRBJ2-3; TRBD1 aligns across 8 bases. The J segment lost 1 base and the V segment lost 5 bases, leaving 11 bases of the junction unmatched. Germline CDR1 LNHDA, CDR2 SQIVND (reference sequence). CDR3 size: 17 residues. CDR3 sequence: CASSLSGTGGGTDTQYF. CDR3 DNA: TGTGCCAGTAGTTTATCCGGGACAGGCGGGGGCACAGATACGCAGTATTTT. The complete variable domain, with remaining parts taken from reference TRBV19 and TRBJ2-3, reads DGGITQSPKYLFRKEGQNVTLSCEQNLNHDAMYWYRQDPGQGLRLIYYSQIVNDFQKGDIAEGYSVSREKKESFPLTVTSAQKNPTAFYLCASSLSGTGGGTDTQYFGPGTRLTVL.

This clone was counted a single time. The chain joins TRBV3-1 (or the pseudogene TRBV3-2) to TRBJ2-1, with 8 nucleotides matching TRBD1. CDR1 is LGHDT, CDR2 YNNKEL, per germline (reference sequence). The CDR3 has 15 amino acids. The J segment lost 3 bases and the V segment lost 4 bases, leaving 5 bases of the junction unmatched. CDR3 in amino acids: CASSPAGGVYNEQFF. The CDR3 DNA follows: TGTGCCAGCAGCCCGGCAGGGGGCGTCTACAATGAGCAGTTCTTC.

This chain connects TRBV15 to TRBJ2-3; the match to TRBD1 covers 9 bases. The CDR3 has 14 residues. The V segment lost 9 bases and the J segment 2 bases; nucleotides outside the gene matches: 6. Per germline, CDR1 LNHNV and CDR2 YYDKDF (reference sequence). The CDR3 region is CATTGTGITDTQYF. The CDR3 DNA sequence: TGTGCCACAACCGGGACAGGGATCACAGATACGCAGTATTTT.

V gene TRBV28 combines with J gene TRBJ2-2; the D gene is possibly TRBD2 (6 bases). The CDR3 loop spans 16 amino acids. V dropped 5 bases and J dropped 1 base, with 14 bases sitting between them. Germline CDR1 reads MDHEN; CDR2 reads SYDVKM. The chain's CDR3 is CASSPLGLWNTGELFF. The CDR3 nucleotides read TGTGCCAGCAGTCCCCTGGGACTCTGGAACACCGGGGAGCTGTTTTTT.

This clone was seen only once. The chain combines TRBV7-9 with TRBJ2-7; 8 nucleotides align to TRBD1. CDR1 and CDR2 (germline): SEHNR, FQNEAQ (reference sequence). V lost 4 bases to trimming and J lost 2 bases; unmatched junction nucleotides: 7. There are 15 residues in the CDR3. CDR3 protein: CASSWEDRGTYEQYF. The DNA for the CDR3 is TGTGCCAGCAGCTGGGAAGACAGGGGAACCTACGAGCAGTACTTC.

The V gene is TRBV28, the J gene TRBJ1-5; tentative D call: TRBD1 (6 bases). Germline values: CDR1 MDHEN, CDR2 SYDVKM. Trimming shortened V by 7 bases and J by 0 bases, and 16 bases separated the two germline ends. CDR3 length equals 16 residues. The CDR3 region has the DNA TGTGCCAGCACCGTGAGGGGGGGATATAGCAATCAGCCCCAGCATTTT. Residues: CASTVRGGYSNQPQHF.

The V gene is TRBV27, the J gene TRBJ1-5, with D uncertain. The germline V gene encodes CDR1 MNHEY and CDR2 SMNVEV (reference sequence). The CDR3 extends over 12 amino acids. V lost 2 bases and J lost 7, with 6 bases in between. For the CDR3, the DNA is TGTGCCAGCAGTTTAGGTGGCCAGCCCCAGCATTTT. This gives the protein CASSLGGQPQHF.

This chain links TRBV19 with TRBJ2-1; 13 bases agree with TRBD2. The trim removed 4 bases at V and 7 bases at J, leaving 4 bases unmatched. The CDR3 is 15 residues long. Germline V CDR1 and CDR2: LNHDA, SQIVND (reference sequence). The CDR3 here is CASSKTSGGFNEQFF. CDR3 sequence (DNA): TGTGCCAGTAGTAAGACTAGCGGGGGGTTTAATGAGCAGTTCTTC.

This clone appeared once. The CDR3 nucleotides read TGCAGCGTAAAGACAGGGGTGAACACTGAAGCTTTCTTT. This codes for CSVKTGVNTEAFF. The rearrangement joins TRBV29-1 to TRBJ1-1, with 8 bases matching TRBD1. The length of the CDR3 is 13 residues. CDR1 and CDR2 from the germline V gene are SQVTM and ANQGSEA. V lost 6 bases to trimming and J lost 0 bases; unmatched junction nucleotides: 3.